This TCR beta chain came from a study of blood T cells in healthy people across ages. Findings and limits, study-wide: The long-lived group displayed more naive CD4+ cells, plus higher diversity, than the aged donors did. A roughly linear fall in TCR beta diversity per million T cells was seen with increasing age.

This clonotype showed up just a few times. Its cognate antigen is unknown. The CDR3 extends over 15 amino acids. Germline V gives CDR1 SGHRS, CDR2 YFSETQ. The V end lost 4 bases, the J end lost 4 bases, and 17 bases lay between the germline ends. Primers used in a second PCR of about 7 to 11 cycles were a sample-barcoded 5' primer and a J-beta primer mix. Every cDNA molecule bore a tag from a template-switch adaptor containing 12 random nucleotides. Individual samples furnished no less than 2.5 million CDR3-containing paired-end reads apiece. TCRdb independently ran MiXCR on the 5' RACE reads; one entry per CDR3 protein. The sample lists about 830,000 distinct CDR3 sequences; more than 45% were seen once.

Sequenced: blood. The source is a man aged 25 to 40 in good health. This chain connects TRBV5-1 to TRBJ1-2; D is unresolved. The CDR3 reads CASSPLSSGRYGYTF. The CDR3 DNA is TGCGCCAGCAGCCCGCTCTCATCCGGACGCTATGGCTACACCTTC.